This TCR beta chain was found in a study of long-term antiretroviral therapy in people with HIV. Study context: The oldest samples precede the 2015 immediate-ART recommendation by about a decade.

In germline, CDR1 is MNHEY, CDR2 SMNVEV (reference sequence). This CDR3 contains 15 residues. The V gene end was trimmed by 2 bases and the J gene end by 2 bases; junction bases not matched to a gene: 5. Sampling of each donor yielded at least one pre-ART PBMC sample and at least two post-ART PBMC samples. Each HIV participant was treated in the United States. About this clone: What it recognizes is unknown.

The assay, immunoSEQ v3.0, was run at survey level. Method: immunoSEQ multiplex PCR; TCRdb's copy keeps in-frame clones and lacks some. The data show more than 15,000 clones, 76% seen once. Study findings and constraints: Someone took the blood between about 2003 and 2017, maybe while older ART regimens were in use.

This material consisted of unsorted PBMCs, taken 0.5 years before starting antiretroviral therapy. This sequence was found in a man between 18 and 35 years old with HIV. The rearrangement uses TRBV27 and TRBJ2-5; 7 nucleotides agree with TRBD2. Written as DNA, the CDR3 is TGTGCCAGCAGTTTAGTCGGGGGGAGGCAAGAGACCCAGTACTTC. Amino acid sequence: CASSLVGGRQETQYF.